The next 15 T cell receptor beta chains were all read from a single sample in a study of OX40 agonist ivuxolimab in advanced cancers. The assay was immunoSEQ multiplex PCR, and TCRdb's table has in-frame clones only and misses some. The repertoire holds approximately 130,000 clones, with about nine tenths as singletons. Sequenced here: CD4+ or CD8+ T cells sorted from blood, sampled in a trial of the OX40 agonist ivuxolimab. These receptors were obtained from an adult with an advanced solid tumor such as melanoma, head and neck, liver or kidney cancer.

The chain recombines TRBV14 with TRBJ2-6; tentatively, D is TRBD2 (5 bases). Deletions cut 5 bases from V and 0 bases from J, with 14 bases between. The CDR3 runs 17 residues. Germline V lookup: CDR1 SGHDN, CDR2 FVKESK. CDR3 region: CASSGPRGYSGANVLTF. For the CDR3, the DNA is TGTGCCAGCAGCGGACCCCGGGGTTACTCTGGGGCCAACGTCCTGACTTTC.

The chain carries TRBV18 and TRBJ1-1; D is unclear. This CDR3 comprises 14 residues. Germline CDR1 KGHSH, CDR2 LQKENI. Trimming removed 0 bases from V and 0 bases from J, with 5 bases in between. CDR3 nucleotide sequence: TGTGCCAGCTCACCACCCTATCTGAACACTGAAGCTTTCTTT. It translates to CASSPPYLNTEAFF. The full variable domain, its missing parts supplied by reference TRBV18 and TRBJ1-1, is NAGVMQNPRHLVRRRGQEARLRCSPMKGHSHVYWYRQLPEEGLKFMVYLQKENIIDESGMPKERFSAEFPKEGPSILRIQQVVRGDSAAYFCASSPPYLNTEAFFGQGTRLTVV.

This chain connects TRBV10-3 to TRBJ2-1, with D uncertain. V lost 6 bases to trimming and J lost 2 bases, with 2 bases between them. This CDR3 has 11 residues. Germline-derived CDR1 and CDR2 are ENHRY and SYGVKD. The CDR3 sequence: CAIRAYNEQFF. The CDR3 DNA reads TGTGCCATCAGAGCCTACAATGAGCAGTTCTTC.

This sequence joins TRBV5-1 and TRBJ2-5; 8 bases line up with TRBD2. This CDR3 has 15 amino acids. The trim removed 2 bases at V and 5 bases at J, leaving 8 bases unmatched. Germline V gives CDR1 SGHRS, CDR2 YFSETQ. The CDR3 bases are TGCGCCAGCAGCTTTCTTACTAGCGGCACGGAGACCCAGTACTTC. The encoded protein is CASSFLTSGTETQYF.

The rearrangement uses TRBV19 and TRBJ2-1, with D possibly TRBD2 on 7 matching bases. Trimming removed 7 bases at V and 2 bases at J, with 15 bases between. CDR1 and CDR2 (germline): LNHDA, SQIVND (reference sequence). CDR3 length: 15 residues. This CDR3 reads CASTGGQVTYNEQFF. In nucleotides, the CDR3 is TGTGCCAGTACCGGGGGGCAGGTCACCTACAATGAGCAGTTCTTC.

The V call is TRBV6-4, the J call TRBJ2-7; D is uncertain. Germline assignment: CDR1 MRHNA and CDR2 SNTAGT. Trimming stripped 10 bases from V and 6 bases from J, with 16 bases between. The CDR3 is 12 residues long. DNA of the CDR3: TGTGCCACCATCTCCTTAAGCCCCGAGCAGTACTTC. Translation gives CATISLSPEQYF.

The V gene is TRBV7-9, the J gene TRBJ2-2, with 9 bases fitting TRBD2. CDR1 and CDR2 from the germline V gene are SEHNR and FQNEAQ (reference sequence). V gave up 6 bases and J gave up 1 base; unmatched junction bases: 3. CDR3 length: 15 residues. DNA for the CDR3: TGTGCCAGCAGTTTTAGCGGGAGGAACACCGGGGAGCTGTTTTTT. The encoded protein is CASSFSGRNTGELFF. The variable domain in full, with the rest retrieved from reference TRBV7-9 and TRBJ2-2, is DTGVSQNPRHKITKRGQNVTFRCDPISEHNRLYWYRQTLGQGPEFLTYFQNEAQLEKSRLLSDRFSAERPKGSFSTLEIQRTEQGDSAMYLCASSFSGRNTGELFFGEGSRLTVL.

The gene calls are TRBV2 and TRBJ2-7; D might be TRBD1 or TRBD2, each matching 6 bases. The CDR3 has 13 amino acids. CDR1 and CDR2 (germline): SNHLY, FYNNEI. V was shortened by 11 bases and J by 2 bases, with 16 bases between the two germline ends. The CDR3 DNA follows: TGTGCCTTGAGTAGGGGGGAGACCTACGAGCAGTACTTC. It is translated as CALSRGETYEQYF.

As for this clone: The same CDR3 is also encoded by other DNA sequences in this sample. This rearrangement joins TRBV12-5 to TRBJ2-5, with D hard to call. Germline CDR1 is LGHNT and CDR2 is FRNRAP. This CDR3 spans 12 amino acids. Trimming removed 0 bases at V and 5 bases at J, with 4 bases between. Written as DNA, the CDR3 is TGTGCTAGTGGTTTGGTCGGTGAGACCCAGTACTTC. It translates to CASGLVGETQYF.

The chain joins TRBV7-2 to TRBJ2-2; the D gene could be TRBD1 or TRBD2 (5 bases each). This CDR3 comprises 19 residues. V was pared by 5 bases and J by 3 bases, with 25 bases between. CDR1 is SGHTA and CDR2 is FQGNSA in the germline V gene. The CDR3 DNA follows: TGTGCCAGCAGCACTATACGCGTTCGGGGACCGAATCACACCGGGGAGCTGTTTTTT. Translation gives CASSTIRVRGPNHTGELFF.

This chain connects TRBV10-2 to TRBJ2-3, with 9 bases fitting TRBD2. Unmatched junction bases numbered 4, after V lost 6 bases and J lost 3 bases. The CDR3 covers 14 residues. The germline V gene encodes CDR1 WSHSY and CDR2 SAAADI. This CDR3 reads CASSPTSGTDTQYF. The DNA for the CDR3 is TGCGCCAGCAGCCCGACTAGCGGAACAGATACGCAGTATTTT.

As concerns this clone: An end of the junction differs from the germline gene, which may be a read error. CDR3 sequence: CASSIPRGPLARMHF. For the CDR3, the DNA is TGTGCCAGCAGCATCCCCCGGGGTCCTCTTGCTCGAATGCACTTC. V usage is TRBV7-2 and J usage is TRBJ2-7; D possibly corresponds to TRBD2 (5 bases). This CDR3 contains 15 residues. Per germline, CDR1 SGHTA and CDR2 FQGNSA.

CDR3 DNA: TGTGCCAGCAGTCACTCCGGGACTAGCGGGAGAGGGGCCTACAATGAGCAGTTCTTC. Its protein is CASSHSGTSGRGAYNEQFF. V is TRBV28 and J is TRBJ2-1; 14 bases line up with TRBD2. The germline gives CDR1 MDHEN, CDR2 SYDVKM. The length of the CDR3 is 19 residues. V lost 5 bases, J lost 2 bases, and 11 bases stayed unmatched.

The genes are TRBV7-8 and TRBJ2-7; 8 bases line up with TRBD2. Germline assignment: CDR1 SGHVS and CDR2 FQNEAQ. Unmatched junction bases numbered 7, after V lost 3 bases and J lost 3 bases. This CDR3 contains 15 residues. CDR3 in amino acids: CASSLLAGRNYEQYF. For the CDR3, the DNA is TGTGCCAGCAGCTTGTTAGCGGGAAGAAACTACGAGCAGTACTTC.

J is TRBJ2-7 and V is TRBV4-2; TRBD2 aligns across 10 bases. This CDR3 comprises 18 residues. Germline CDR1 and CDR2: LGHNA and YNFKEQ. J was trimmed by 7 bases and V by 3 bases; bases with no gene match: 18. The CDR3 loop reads CASSQRPPGLAGAVEQYF. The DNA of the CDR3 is TGTGCCAGCAGCCAGCGCCCCCCGGGGCTAGCGGGAGCGGTAGAGCAGTACTTC.